One sample yielded the 7 T cell receptor beta chains listed below, sequenced in a study of blood T cell repertoires in COVID-19. Some clones are missing from TCRdb's copy, which holds only in-frame ones; the method was immunoSEQ multiplex PCR. The sample includes around 250,000 clones, 86% of them seen just once. Sequenced sample: peripheral blood. These receptors came from a man aged 18 to 29 with active or convalescent COVID-19.

The V and J genes are TRBV4-1 and TRBJ2-7; D possibly corresponds to TRBD2 (6 bases). Germline-derived CDR1 and CDR2 are MGHRA and YSYEKL. The CDR3 totals 17 residues. The V end lost 2 bases, the J end lost 1 base, and 18 bases lay between the germline ends. The CDR3, as DNA: TGCGCCAGCAGCCAACTGGGGGGATCGGTTAGGTCCTACGAGCAGTACTTC. Amino acid sequence: CASSQLGGSVRSYEQYF.

V gene TRBV25-1 combines with J gene TRBJ2-3; 12 nucleotides line up with TRBD1. The V segment lost 8 bases and the J segment 0 bases; nucleotides outside the gene matches: 12. The CDR3 has 18 residues. The germline CDR1 and CDR2 sequences are MGHDK and SYGVNS. CDR3 in amino acids: CASGDRGRPSGSTDTQYF. CDR3 in DNA: TGTGCCAGCGGGGACAGGGGGCGGCCTAGCGGCAGCACAGATACGCAGTATTTT.

The V gene is TRBV10-3, the J gene TRBJ2-7; tentatively, D is TRBD2 (6 bases). V was trimmed by 2 bases and J by 4 bases, leaving 12 bases between them. Germline V CDR1 and CDR2: ENHRY, SYGVKD. The CDR3 runs 14 residues. The CDR3 DNA is TGTGCCATCAGTGAGGTGGGACTGATTTACGAGCAGTACTTC. It codes for CAISEVGLIYEQYF.

Note on this clone: An end of the junction differs from the germline gene, which may be a read error. The chain carries TRBV7-3 and TRBJ1-2; 9 bases line up with TRBD1. Looked up from germline, CDR1 is SGHTA and CDR2 is FQGTGA. The CDR3 runs 17 residues. CDR3 amino acids: CANSPYGGRTGERGYTF. Written as DNA, the CDR3 is TGTGCCAACAGCCCATACGGTGGTCGGACAGGGGAGAGGGGCTACACCTTC.

The chain combines TRBV4-1 with TRBJ1-1, with no clear D. There are 14 residues in the CDR3. V dropped 2 bases and J dropped 3 bases, with 10 bases sitting between them. Germline CDR1 reads MGHRA; CDR2 reads YSYEKL. CDR3 sequence (DNA): TGCGCCAGCAGCCAAATGGGTGAGGACACTGAAGCTTTCTTT. This encodes CASSQMGEDTEAFF.

The rearrangement links TRBV5-4 to TRBJ1-1, with unresolved D. The CDR3 covers 16 residues. Trimming cost V 1 base and J 4 bases, with 17 bases left between them. Germline V gene lookup returns CDR1 SGHNT and CDR2 YYREEE (reference sequence). CDR3 residues: CASSLSANYIATEAFF. The CDR3 DNA reads as TGTGCCAGCAGCTTGTCGGCTAATTACATAGCCACTGAAGCTTTCTTT.

V usage is TRBV11-3 and J usage is TRBJ1-1; no reliable D call. The CDR3 contains 12 residues. V dropped 3 bases and J dropped 6 bases, with 8 bases sitting between them. The germline CDR1 and CDR2 sequences are SGHNT and YENEEA. The CDR3 nucleotides read TGTGCCAGCAGCTTCTTCTACGCTGAAGCTTTCTTT. It encodes CASSFFYAEAFF.